This is a list of T cell receptor beta chains from one sample in a study of T cell responses to AZD1222 COVID-19 vaccine. The repertoire was sequenced with immunoSEQ multiplex PCR; TCRdb's copy has only in-frame clones and lacks some. The sample yields 100,000 to 120,000 clones, approximately 92% seen once. Sequenced here: peripheral blood, sampled 28 days after the second AZD1222 dose. These receptors all stem from an adult who received the AZD1222 COVID-19 vaccine. The CDR3 runs from the conserved cysteine through the conserved F or W. Each record gives: V gene, D gene, J gene, clone size, CDR3 protein, CDR3 DNA. The D gene is left open where the match is weak. A row's size may be missing; if present it is once, few, many or a size class.

TRBV6-5	TRBD2	TRBJ2-3	-	CASSYSRTRLTDTQYF	TGTGCCAGCAGTTACTCGAGGACTAGGCTCACAGATACGCAGTATTTT
TRBV6-5	-	TRBJ1-2	-	CASRRGRRGYGYTF	TGTGCCAGCCGTCGGGGGAGGAGAGGCTATGGCTACACCTTC
TRBV18	-	TRBJ1-2	few	CASSPGSDYGYTF	TGTGCCAGCTCACCTGGGTCAGACTATGGCTACACCTTC
TRBV6-6	TRBD1	TRBJ2-2	-	CASSPTGVDTGELFF	TGTGCCAGCAGTCCAACAGGGGTAGACACCGGGGAGCTGTTTTTT
TRBV2	-	TRBJ2-3	-	CASTADTDTQYF	TGTGCCAGCACGGCCGACACAGATACGCAGTATTTT
TRBV3-1/TRBV3-2	-	TRBJ1-1	-	CASSQRGAGTEAFF	TGTGCCAGCAGCCAGAGGGGGGCGGGCACTGAAGCTTTCTTT
TRBV1	-	TRBJ1-5	-	CTSSGAGTNQPQHF	TGCACCAGCAGCGGAGCGGGGACGAATCAGCCCCAGCATTTT
TRBV25-1	TRBD1	TRBJ1-4	once	CASSEYRTGGMSEKLFF	TGTGCCAGCAGTGAATATCGGACAGGGGGAATGAGTGAAAAACTGTTTTTT
TRBV4-2	TRBD1	TRBJ2-4	-	CASSLGTGEVRNIQYF	TGTGCCAGCAGCCTGGGGACAGGGGAGGTGAGGAACATTCAGTACTTC
TRBV18	-	TRBJ2-7	-	CASSPPPGYSTYEQYF	TGTGCCAGCTCACCCCCCCCGGGCTATTCTACCTACGAGCAGTACTTC
TRBV5-1	-	TRBJ2-1	-	CASSLDGYNEQFF	TGCGCCAGCAGCTTGGACGGGTACAATGAGCAGTTCTTC
TRBV9	-	TRBJ2-1	-	CASSVRGAGIDEQFF	TGTGCCAGCAGCGTACGGGGGGCTGGGATCGATGAGCAGTTCTTC
TRBV11-2	-	TRBJ2-2	-	CASSFGGQNTGELFF	TGTGCCAGCAGCTTTGGGGGCCAGAACACCGGGGAGCTGTTTTTT
TRBV20-1	TRBD1	TRBJ1-2	once	CSATGGYGYTF	TGCAGTGCTACAGGGGGTTATGGCTACACCTTC
TRBV7-9	TRBD1	TRBJ2-7	-	CASSQGASYEQYF	TGTGCCAGCAGCCAGGGGGCGTCCTACGAGCAGTACTTC
TRBV19	TRBD2	TRBJ2-1	-	CASSIVSRGGTRSYNEQFF	TGTGCCAGTAGTATAGTTTCGCGGGGGGGGACTAGGTCCTACAATGAGCAGTTCTTC
TRBV3-1/TRBV3-2	-	TRBJ1-4	-	CASSQSDSQQNEKLFF	TGTGCCAGCAGCCAATCGGACAGCCAACAAAATGAAAAACTGTTTTTT
TRBV6-2/TRBV6-3	-	TRBJ2-5	-	CASSYSSDTPRETQYF	TGTGCCAGCAGTTATAGTTCAGATACCCCAAGAGAGACCCAGTACTTC
TRBV7-9	-	TRBJ1-1	few	CASSLDQGRAFF	TGTGCCAGCAGCTTAGACCAGGGGAGAGCTTTCTTT
TRBV4-3	-	TRBJ2-3	-	CASASQYPDTQYF	TGCGCCAGCGCCAGTCAATATCCAGATACGCAGTATTTT
TRBV3-1/TRBV3-2	TRBD2	TRBJ2-4	-	CASSQLAGHIQYF	TGTGCCAGCAGCCAACTAGCGGGGCACATTCAGTACTTC
TRBV11-2	-	TRBJ1-1	-	CASSLSPVSGGTEAFF	TGTGCCAGCAGCTTATCCCCAGTCTCGGGGGGCACTGAAGCTTTCTTT
TRBV28	-	TRBJ2-1	-	CASSFGDYNEQFF	TGTGCCAGCAGTTTTGGGGACTACAATGAGCAGTTCTTC
TRBV7-2	-	TRBJ2-4	-	CASSQETKNIQYF	TGTGCCAGCAGCCAAGAAACCAAAAACATTCAGTACTTC
TRBV24-1	-	TRBJ2-2	-	CATSAVGAIDGSGTGELFF	TGTGCCACCAGTGCGGTAGGGGCCATCGACGGTTCGGGGACCGGGGAGCTGTTTTTT
TRBV2	-	TRBJ1-1	-	CASSADSTNTEAFF	TGTGCCAGCAGTGCAGACAGCACAAACACTGAAGCTTTCTTT
TRBV9	-	TRBJ2-6	-	CASSVGVSNSGANVLTF	TGTGCCAGCAGCGTAGGGGTATCTAACTCTGGGGCCAACGTCCTGACTTTC
TRBV18	-	TRBJ2-7	-	CASSPNSGEEQYF	TGTGCCAGCTCACCAAATTCGGGTGAGGAGCAGTACTTC
TRBV5-1	-	TRBJ1-1	-	CASSLVQTNTEAFF	TGCGCCAGCAGCTTGGTGCAGACAAACACTGAAGCTTTCTTT
TRBV5-1	-	TRBJ2-1	-	CASIAVGGPYNEQFF	TGCGCCAGCATTGCCGTAGGGGGTCCTTACAATGAGCAGTTCTTC
TRBV7-9	-	TRBJ1-2	-	CASSLEEGLYGYTF	TGTGCCAGCAGCTTAGAAGAAGGTCTCTATGGCTACACCTTC
TRBV19	-	TRBJ1-1	once	CASRRNTEAFF	TGTGCCAGTAGGCGGAACACTGAAGCTTTCTTT
TRBV19	-	TRBJ2-7	-	CASSIAQTQRHEQYF	TGTGCCAGTAGTATAGCCCAGACCCAAAGGCACGAGCAGTACTTC
TRBV27	-	TRBJ2-1	-	CASSLARANNEQFF	TGTGCCAGCAGTTTAGCGAGAGCGAATAATGAGCAGTTCTTC
TRBV7-8	TRBD1	TRBJ1-3	-	CASSLGTVGNTIYF	TGTGCCAGCAGCTTGGGGACAGTCGGAAACACCATATATTTT
TRBV11-2	-	TRBJ2-1	-	CATSGGQKYNEQFF	TGTGCCACCTCGGGGGGACAGAAATACAATGAGCAGTTCTTC
TRBV28	-	TRBJ2-3	-	CASTGTVYYTDTQYF	TGTGCCAGCACCGGGACCGTTTACTACACAGATACGCAGTATTTT
TRBV18	-	TRBJ1-1	-	CASSPGSGEAFF	TGTGCCAGCTCACCAGGATCGGGTGAAGCTTTCTTT
TRBV7-9	-	TRBJ1-1	-	CASSISMGNTEAFF	TGTGCCAGCAGCATCAGTATGGGGAACACTGAAGCTTTCTTT
TRBV4-1	-	TRBJ1-6	-	CASSQVSRAYSPLHF	TGCGCCAGCAGCCAAGTTAGCAGGGCCTATTCACCCCTCCACTTT
TRBV29-1	-	TRBJ1-2	-	CSVDLPPSNYGYTF	TGCAGCGTTGATCTTCCGCCCAGCAACTATGGCTACACCTTC
TRBV11-2	-	TRBJ1-6	-	CASSWKSSYNSPLHF	TGTGCCAGCAGCTGGAAAAGCTCCTATAATTCACCCCTCCACTTT
TRBV4-3	-	TRBJ1-3	-	CASSQDGQESSGNTIYF	TGCGCCAGCAGCCAAGATGGTCAGGAGAGCTCTGGAAACACCATATATTTT
TRBV2	-	TRBJ2-7	-	CASSGTKQVAITYEQYF	TGTGCCAGCAGTGGAACCAAGCAGGTGGCTATAACCTACGAGCAGTACTTC
TRBV11-2	-	TRBJ1-2	-	CASSLENRGYTF	TGTGCCAGCAGCTTAGAAAATAGGGGCTACACCTTC
TRBV4-3	-	TRBJ1-5	once	CASSQGGTKPYSNQPQHF	TGCGCCAGCAGCCAAGGGGGGACAAAACCGTATAGCAATCAGCCCCAGCATTTT
TRBV5-5	TRBD1	TRBJ1-1	-	CASSPSGDRNTEAFF	TGTGCCAGCAGCCCTTCAGGGGACAGGAACACTGAAGCTTTCTTT
TRBV6-6	-	TRBJ2-7	few	CASSYDIRYEQYF	TGTGCCAGCAGTTACGACATTCGCTACGAGCAGTACTTC
TRBV24-1	-	TRBJ2-1	-	CATSHSPEYNEQFF	TGTGCCACCAGTCATAGCCCGGAGTACAATGAGCAGTTCTTC
TRBV5-4	TRBD1	TRBJ2-6	-	CASFRQGSSDGANVLTF	TGTGCCAGCTTCCGACAGGGGAGTAGTGATGGGGCCAACGTCCTGACTTTC
TRBV18	TRBD1	TRBJ1-1	-	CASSPLGLGQGNTEAFF	TGTGCCAGCTCACCGCTCGGGTTAGGACAGGGGAACACTGAAGCTTTCTTT
TRBV4-3	-	TRBJ2-3	-	CASSQVPPPSTDTQYF	TGCGCCAGCAGCCAAGTTCCACCACCTAGCACAGATACGCAGTATTTT